The entry below describes one T cell receptor beta chain. This sample stems from a study of blood T cell repertoires in COVID-19. Study as a whole: Material from acute and convalescent COVID-19 was sourced from the United States, Italy and Spain.

The CDR3 totals 13 residues. V lost 7 bases and J lost 5; bases outside the gene matches: 4. Germline-derived CDR1 and CDR2 are MDHEN and SYDVKM. Libraries were prepared by immunoSEQ multiplex PCR; TCRdb keeps only in-frame clonotypes and omits some of them. The table includes some 270,000 clones, about 87% detected once. This TCR came from a young woman with acute COVID-19. Material: PBMCs or T cells enriched from blood (not recorded which). This chain connects TRBV28 to TRBJ1-4, with 7 bases aligning to TRBD1. The CDR3 is CASTGGLNEKLFF. CDR3 nucleotide sequence: TGTGCCAGCACAGGGGGGTTGAATGAAAAACTGTTTTTT.